These 5 T cell receptor beta chains share one sample of origin, sequenced in a study of CD8+ T cells in alopecia areata. Extraction and reverse transcription of RNA yielded cDNA as the sequencing template. Generated by immunoSEQ multiplex PCR, the TCRdb table keeps only in-frame clones and is missing some. The sample holds about 190,000 clones; about 64% are singletons and the top ten take 3.5% to 5%. Treatment here: oral pan-JAK inhibitor, 5-10 mg twice daily. Sequenced here: CD4+ T cells sorted from blood, sampled at week 4, from a patient treated with tofacitinib. These receptors originate from a human donor with alopecia areata.

The chain carries TRBV27 and TRBJ1-6, with D possibly being TRBD1 (5 bases). Trimming cost V 3 bases and J 7 bases, with 10 bases left between them. Germline V CDR1 and CDR2: MNHEY, SMNVEV (reference sequence). There are 14 residues in the CDR3. CDR3 region: CASSFSGINSPLHF. In nucleotides, the CDR3 is TGTGCCAGCAGTTTTTCAGGGATCAATTCACCCCTCCACTTT.

The chain uses TRBV4-2 and TRBJ1-2; perhaps TRBD1 as D (5 bases). V lost 1 base and J lost 1, with 16 bases in between. The CDR3 is made up of 17 amino acids. The germline CDR1 and CDR2 sequences are LGHNA and YNFKEQ. The CDR3 is CASSQGLRGRNNYGYTF. The CDR3 DNA reads as TGTGCCAGCAGCCAAGGTCTAAGGGGCCGCAATAACTATGGCTACACCTTC.

The chain carries TRBV10-2 and TRBJ2-5; 7 nucleotides line up with TRBD1. CDR1 WSHSY and CDR2 SAAADI come from the germline V gene. V dropped 6 bases and J dropped 2; count of bases not matched to a gene: 6. CDR3 length: 14 residues. The CDR3 loop reads CASSGTEIQETQYF. CDR3 DNA sequence: TGCGCCAGCAGCGGGACAGAGATTCAAGAGACCCAGTACTTC.

A remark on this clone: This sample includes further DNA sequences coding for the same CDR3. The J gene is TRBJ1-5, the V gene TRBV30; D remains unclear. The CDR3 spans 13 residues. V was cut by 0 bases and J by 4 bases, with 7 bases left in between. Germline CDR1 reads GTSNPN; CDR2 reads SVGIG (reference sequence). The CDR3 nucleotides are TGTGCCTGGAGTGTACGGGATAATCAGCCCCAGCATTTT. This translates into CAWSVRDNQPQHF.

This clone was found a few times. This sequence joins TRBV29-1 and TRBJ2-4; perhaps TRBD2 as D (5 bases). Germline V gene lookup returns CDR1 SQVTM and CDR2 ANQGSEA. With 7 bases removed from V and 10 bases from J, the gap between germline ends came to 14 bases. CDR3 length: 11 residues. The CDR3 loop reads CSARPWRIQYF. The CDR3 DNA follows: TGCAGCGCCCGACCCTGGAGGATTCAGTACTTC.